This record covers a single TCR beta chain. Its antigen is as yet unknown. This sample stems from a study of cytomegalovirus exposure and HLA in healthy donors. Study-wide results and limits: About 90% or about 30% of the time was how often most TCR beta V segments were productive, according to an earlier analysis. The CMV antigen specificity of a few CMV-associated chains was confirmed through in vitro analysis. In a later analysis, donors in an Asian-associated ancestry cluster reportedly had fewer N-insertions in productive TCRs than the cohort mean.

Healthy bone marrow donors formed the donor group. Looked up from germline, CDR1 is KGHSH and CDR2 is LQKENI. V was pared by 0 bases and J by 2 bases, with 4 bases of the junction left unmatched. The CDR3 is made up of 16 amino acids. The PCR used 60 Vbeta and 13 Jbeta primers. The assay was immunoSEQ multiplex PCR, and TCRdb's table has in-frame clones only and misses some. Here the sample spans hundreds of thousands of clones, roughly 82% being singletons. The J gene is TRBJ1-2, the V gene TRBV18; 9 nucleotides match TRBD1. This TCR was sampled from a man between 35 and 55 years old in good health and CMV-seropositive. The sample consisted of PBMCs. The CDR3 DNA follows: TGTGCCAGCTCACCACCGGGGACAGGGCTCAACTATGGCTACACCTTC. Translating it yields CASSPPGTGLNYGYTF.